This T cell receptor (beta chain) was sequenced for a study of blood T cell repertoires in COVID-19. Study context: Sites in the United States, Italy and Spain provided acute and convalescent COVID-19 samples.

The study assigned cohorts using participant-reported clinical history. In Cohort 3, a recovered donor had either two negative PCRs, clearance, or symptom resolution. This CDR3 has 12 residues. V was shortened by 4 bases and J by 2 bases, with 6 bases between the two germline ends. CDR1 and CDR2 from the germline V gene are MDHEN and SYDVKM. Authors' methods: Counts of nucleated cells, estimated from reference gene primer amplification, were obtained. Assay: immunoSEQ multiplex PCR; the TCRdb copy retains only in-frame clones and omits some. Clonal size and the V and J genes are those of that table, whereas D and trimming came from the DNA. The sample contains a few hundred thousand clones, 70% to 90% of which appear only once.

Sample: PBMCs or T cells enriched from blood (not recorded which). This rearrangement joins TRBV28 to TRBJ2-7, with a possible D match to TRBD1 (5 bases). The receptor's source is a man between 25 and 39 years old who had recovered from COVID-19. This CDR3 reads CASSSRAYEQYF. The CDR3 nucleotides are TGTGCCAGCAGTTCCAGGGCCTACGAGCAGTACTTC.